This entry is about one TCR beta chain. Antigen unknown. This sample is drawn from a study of PD-1 blockade in classical Hodgkin lymphoma. The CDR3 covers 15 residues. The ends were cut back, 7 bases at V and 1 base at J, with 11 bases in the middle. The germline gives CDR1 MDHEN, CDR2 SYDVKM. The assay was immunoSEQ multiplex PCR, and TCRdb's table has in-frame clones only and misses some. The table lists 20,000 to 25,000 clones, more than 90% of them singletons. Study-wide results and caveats: Repertoire differences have undefined causes, possibly disease activity or prior therapy. According to reports, newly diagnosed patients had lower baseline TCR diversity than healthy donors, and relapsed/refractory patients had lower baseline TCR diversity still.

Specified time point: newly diagnosed, previously untreated cHL patient sample. Thawed PBMCs were the source of CD4+ T cells, purified by magnetic negative selection. Untreated, newly diagnosed classical Hodgkin lymphoma PBMCs served for comparison. The V call is TRBV28, the J call TRBJ2-6; weak D call: TRBD1 (5 bases). This TCR came from a human donor with classical Hodgkin lymphoma. The sequencing sample was made of CD4+ T cells from blood. DNA of the CDR3: TGTGCCAGCACCGACCAGGGTTCTGGGGCCAACGTCCTGACTTTC. Translated: CASTDQGSGANVLTF.